This is a list of T cell receptor beta chains from one sample in a study of T cells in localized non-small cell lung cancer. The table came from immunoSEQ multiplex PCR; TCRdb's copy has only in-frame clones and leaves some out. The sample shows 78,000 or so clones, around four fifths of them seen only once. The starting material was peripheral blood, obtained before any cancer treatment. These receptors were collected from a man aged 35-75 years with stage I lung adenocarcinoma. Each CDR3 is given with its conserved first and last residue. Fields, in order: clone size, CDR3 length, J gene, D gene, V gene, CDR3 protein, CDR3 DNA. D genes are given only for firm matches. The size entry is marked missing in some rows and otherwise reads once, few, many or a size class.

-,13,TRBJ2-7,-,TRBV7-2,CASSPSTTYEQYF,TGTGCCAGCAGCCCCAGCACAACCTACGAGCAGTACTTC
-,15,TRBJ2-1,TRBD2,TRBV4-1,CASSQVASGTAEQFF,TGCGCCAGCAGCCAAGTTGCTAGCGGGACGGCTGAGCAGTTCTTC
-,14,TRBJ2-5,-,TRBV19,CASSIPGGEETQYF,TGTGCCAGTAGTATCCCTGGAGGAGAAGAGACCCAGTACTTC
-,15,TRBJ2-7,TRBD1,TRBV28,CASSLGGQGAAEQYF,TGTGCCAGCAGTTTGGGGGGTCAGGGGGCCGCCGAGCAGTACTTC
-,15,TRBJ1-4,-,TRBV6-1,CASSERAGLNEKLFF,TGTGCCAGCAGTGAAAGGGCAGGCCTTAATGAAAAACTGTTTTTT
-,14,TRBJ1-1,-,TRBV13,CASSGSPHATEAFF,TGTGCCAGCAGTGGATCCCCCCACGCGACTGAAGCTTTCTTT
-,15,TRBJ1-3,-,TRBV7-9,CASSLETFSGNTIYF,TGTGCCAGCAGCTTAGAGACATTCTCTGGAAACACCATATATTTT
-,15,TRBJ2-7,-,TRBV5-1,CASSGSPAGTYEQYF,TGCGCCAGCAGCGGCAGCCCCGCAGGGACCTACGAGCAGTACTTC
-,14,TRBJ2-1,-,TRBV6-6,CASSYTAPEPAQFF,TGTGCCAGCAGTTACACGGCCCCCGAGCCTGCGCAGTTCTTC
once,13,TRBJ2-3,-,TRBV4-1,CASSQASPDTQYF,TGCGCCAGCAGCCAAGCTTCTCCCGATACGCAGTATTTT
-,15,TRBJ1-5,-,TRBV28,CASSLWEGQNQPQHF,TGTGCCAGCAGTTTATGGGAGGGGCAAAATCAGCCCCAGCATTTT
-,15,TRBJ2-3,-,TRBV7-3,CASSLGGLSTDTQYF,TGTGCCAGCAGCTTAGGAGGGCTGAGCACAGATACGCAGTATTTT
-,13,TRBJ2-1,-,TRBV27,CASSLFSYNEQFF,TGTGCCAGCAGTTTATTCTCCTACAATGAGCAGTTCTTC
-,13,TRBJ2-7,-,TRBV2,CASTPGLLYEQYF,TGTGCCAGCACCCCGGGACTGCTCTACGAGCAGTACTTC
-,16,TRBJ2-3,TRBD2,TRBV14,CASSQDWTSGVATQYF,TGTGCCAGCAGCCAAGATTGGACTAGCGGGGTGGCTACGCAGTATTTT
few,14,TRBJ1-1,-,TRBV9,CASSRTLDSSEAFF,TGTGCCAGCAGTCGTACCCTTGACAGCTCTGAAGCTTTCTTT
-,14,TRBJ2-1,-,TRBV5-6,CASTDVGSYNEQFF,TGTGCCAGCACCGACGTAGGGTCCTACAATGAGCAGTTCTTC